A few counts support the clone carrying this TCR beta chain. Its antigen is undetermined. The V end lost 7 bases, the J end lost 6 bases, and 16 bases lay between the germline ends. Germline V gives CDR1 SGHAT, CDR2 FQNNGV. The CDR3 sequence is 14 residues long. The data derive from a study of T cell repertoires in cytomegalovirus infection. As for the study in general: It was the public TCR beta signatures that indicated both CMV infection and matching HLA type. Study results and limitations: In two of eight donors, the top clonotype was HLA-C-restricted CMV-specific.

TCRdb redid the calling of the reads with MiXCR, one entry per CDR3 protein. The sample has hundreds of thousands of distinct CDR3 sequences, about 33% seen once. The source material was cultured PBMCs, sampled from culture after CMV antigen stimulation. V gene TRBV11-2 combines with J gene TRBJ2-1; D ambiguous. The TCR originated in a human donor in good health (CMV status not recorded). Some clones in this sample may be carry-over from other donors' samples. CDR3 in amino acids: CASNSPRFGNEQFF. In nucleotides, the CDR3 is TGTGCCAGCAACTCCCCCCGTTTTGGCAATGAGCAGTTCTTC.